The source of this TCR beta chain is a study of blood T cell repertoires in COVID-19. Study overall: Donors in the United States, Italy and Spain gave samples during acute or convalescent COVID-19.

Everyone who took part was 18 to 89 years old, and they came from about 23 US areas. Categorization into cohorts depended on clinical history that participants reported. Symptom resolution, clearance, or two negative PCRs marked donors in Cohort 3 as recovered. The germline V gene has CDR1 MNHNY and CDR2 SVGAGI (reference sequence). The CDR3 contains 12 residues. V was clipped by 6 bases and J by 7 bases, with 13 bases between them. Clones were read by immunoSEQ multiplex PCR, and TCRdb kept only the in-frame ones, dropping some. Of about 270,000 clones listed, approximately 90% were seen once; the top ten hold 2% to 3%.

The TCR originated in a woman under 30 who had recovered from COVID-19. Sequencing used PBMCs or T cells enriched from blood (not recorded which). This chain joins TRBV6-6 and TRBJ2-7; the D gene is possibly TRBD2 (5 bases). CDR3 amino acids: CASSLDRREQYF. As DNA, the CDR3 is TGTGCCAGCAGCCTTGATCGGAGGGAGCAGTACTTC.